Included here is one TCR beta chain sequence, with context. Its antigen remains unidentified. Base qualities are not recorded, but no much larger clone differs from it by a single base. Patients with a history of autoimmune disease or receiving systemic immunosuppression were excluded from the trial. Peripheral blood for TCR sequencing was collected from all dose cohorts at baseline, on cycle 4 day 1, and on cycle 7 day 1. The samples were drawn from a first-in-human, open-label, multicenter phase I dose-escalation trial of ivuxolimab. Adults with locally advanced or metastatic head and neck squamous cell, hepatocellular, melanoma or renal cell carcinoma were enrolled in the trial. CD4+ and CD8+ T cells were sorted separately from peripheral blood before TCR sequencing. This specimen comes from a study of OX40 agonist ivuxolimab in advanced cancers. About the investigation overall: The costimulatory receptor OX40 (CD134) was targeted by ivuxolimab, a fully human IgG2 agonistic monoclonal antibody. The paper covers the monotherapy dose-escalation part of the phase I ivuxolimab trial, which included N of about 50 patients. The purpose of peripheral TCRbeta sequencing was to test whether ivuxolimab changed TCR sequence diversity and led to clonal T-cell expansion. Intravenous ivuxolimab was administered to patients every 2 weeks at six dose levels: 0.01, 0.1, 0.3, 1.5, 3 and 10 mg/kg. Among the roughly 50 dose-escalation patients, some 20 had hepatocellular carcinoma, around 15 melanoma, 9 renal cell carcinoma and 9 head and neck cancer. The dose-escalation cohort was almost 85% male with a mean age of about 60 years, ranging from roughly 20 to 85. Partial responses occurred in three dose-escalation patients, of whom one had hepatocellular carcinoma and two had cutaneous melanoma. Patients were allowed to have had prior anti-PD-1, anti-PD-L1 or anti-CTLA-4 therapy, and approximately 39% of the dose-escalation patients had been treated with checkpoint inhibitors. The paper as a whole reports these results and caveats: After ivuxolimab, expanded clones were on average more numerous among CD8+ T cells than among CD4+ T cells. Clonal expansion of both CD4+ and CD8+ blood T cells was observed from baseline to week 6 at doses 0.1 to 3.0 mg/kg. Low levels of normalized T-cell clonal expansion were also seen in some patients who did not respond. In partial responders in the 0.1-3.0 mg/kg groups, normalized peripheral clonal expansion was found to be among the lowest, especially among CD8+ T cells. Which antigens the clonally expanded peripheral T cells were specific for was not determined.

Including the terminal cysteine and phenylalanine, the CDR3 comprises 15 residues. Of all the DNA, just the CDR3 is kept, 45 bases in frame from base 1. Relative to germline, V is 7 bases shorter and J is 6 bases shorter, with 21 bases between their ends. Taken from the germline V gene, the CDR1 and CDR2 loops are SGHTA and FQGNSA. To sequence the TCRbeta CDR3 region, genomic DNA was isolated from the sorted cells. TCRbeta CDR3 regions were sequenced using the immunoSEQ Assay. TCRdb carries this immuneACCESS record with in-frame sequences only. Its versions omit some clonotypes, under half of them owing to an unresolved V gene in the studies checked, with the rest unexplained. Counted in this sample were 98,000 or so clones; 88% of them appeared once. The ten largest make up about 0.82% of the sample.

The receptor comes from an adult with an advanced solid tumor such as melanoma, head and neck, liver or kidney cancer. The chain is encoded by TRBV7-2 joined to TRBJ1-2, with the identity of the D gene unclear. Sample: CD4+ or CD8+ T cells sorted from blood, taken in a trial of the OX40 agonist ivuxolimab. For the CDR3, the sequence is CASTNSPRMSDGYTF. The DNA sequence is given as TGTGCCAGCACCAATAGCCCCAGGATGAGTGATGGCTACACCTTC.